These T cell receptor beta chains were read from a single sample in a study of control samples from healthy donors and cancer patients. The protocol was immunoSEQ multiplex PCR, while the TCRdb copy is restricted to in-frame clones and leaves out a portion. The data show around 120,000 clones, about 88% seen once. The specimen was blood. The receptor source for this set is a woman in her 70s in good health. The CDR3 runs from the conserved cysteine through the conserved F or W. A D gene is named only where the DNA matches it firmly. Clone size appears in some rows only: once, few, many, or a class for an expanded clone.

j_call: TRBJ2-3
d_call: .
clone_size: .
v_call: TRBV6-2/TRBV6-3
cdr3_aa: CASSYTGRSSDTDTQYF
cdr3_nt: TGTGCCAGCAGTTACACAGGGCGAAGTTCGGACACAGATACGCAGTATTTT

j_call: TRBJ1-3
d_call: .
clone_size: .
v_call: TRBV18
cdr3_aa: CASSPSDGNTIYF
cdr3_nt: TGTGCCAGCTCACCGAGCGATGGAAACACCATATATTTT

j_call: TRBJ2-2
d_call: .
clone_size: once
v_call: TRBV7-3
cdr3_aa: CASSLVGRGDTGELFF
cdr3_nt: TGTGCCAGCAGCTTAGTTGGGAGAGGAGACACCGGGGAGCTGTTTTTT

j_call: TRBJ2-3
d_call: TRBD2
clone_size: .
v_call: TRBV7-9
cdr3_aa: CASSLSSGGHTDTQYF
cdr3_nt: TGTGCCAGCAGCTTATCTTCGGGGGGGCACACAGATACGCAGTATTTT

j_call: TRBJ1-2
d_call: TRBD1
clone_size: .
v_call: TRBV4-2
cdr3_aa: CASSQEGQASFYGYTF
cdr3_nt: TGTGCCAGCAGCCAGGAGGGACAGGCTTCCTTCTATGGCTACACCTTC

j_call: TRBJ2-7
d_call: .
clone_size: .
v_call: TRBV24-1
cdr3_aa: CATRWGIWCEQYF
cdr3_nt: TGTGCCACCAGATGGGGTATATGGTGCGAGCAGTACTTC

j_call: TRBJ1-5
d_call: TRBD1
clone_size: .
v_call: TRBV27
cdr3_aa: CASSFGQGNQPQHF
cdr3_nt: TGTGCCAGCAGTTTTGGACAGGGCAATCAGCCCCAGCATTTT

j_call: TRBJ1-1
d_call: .
clone_size: .
v_call: TRBV20-1
cdr3_aa: CSARNSLEAFF
cdr3_nt: TGCAGTGCTAGGAACAGCCTTGAAGCTTTCTTT

j_call: TRBJ2-7
d_call: .
clone_size: .
v_call: TRBV5-1
cdr3_aa: CASRLGGSYEQYF
cdr3_nt: TGCGCCAGCAGGTTGGGCGGATCCTACGAGCAGTACTTC

j_call: TRBJ2-3
d_call: .
clone_size: .
v_call: TRBV5-1
cdr3_aa: CASSLWGGTDTQYF
cdr3_nt: TGCGCCAGCAGCTTGTGGGGTGGCACAGATACGCAGTATTTT

j_call: TRBJ1-3
d_call: .
clone_size: once
v_call: TRBV5-1
cdr3_aa: CAHPPPLAGNTIYF
cdr3_nt: TGCGCGCACCCCCCCCCTCTGGCTGGAAACACCATATATTTT

j_call: TRBJ2-6
d_call: .
clone_size: .
v_call: TRBV5-5
cdr3_aa: CASSPGSNVLTF
cdr3_nt: TGTGCCAGCAGCCCGGGGTCCAACGTCCTGACTTTC

j_call: TRBJ2-3
d_call: TRBD1
clone_size: .
v_call: TRBV5-5
cdr3_aa: CASSGTGGLGDTQYF
cdr3_nt: TGTGCCAGCAGCGGTACAGGGGGCCTCGGAGATACGCAGTATTTT

j_call: TRBJ1-1
d_call: .
clone_size: once
v_call: TRBV3-1/TRBV3-2
cdr3_aa: CASSRHTGSTEAFF
cdr3_nt: TGTGCCAGCAGCCGTCATACTGGGAGCACTGAAGCTTTCTTT

j_call: TRBJ2-1
d_call: TRBD1
clone_size: .
v_call: TRBV7-9
cdr3_aa: CASSLAGTGAYNEQFF
cdr3_nt: TGTGCCAGCAGCTTAGCAGGGACAGGGGCCTACAATGAGCAGTTCTTC

j_call: TRBJ2-1
d_call: .
clone_size: .
v_call: TRBV12-3/TRBV12-4
cdr3_aa: CASTFLPNEQFF
cdr3_nt: TGTGCCAGCACCTTCCTGCCTAATGAGCAGTTCTTC

j_call: TRBJ1-5
d_call: .
clone_size: .
v_call: TRBV3-1/TRBV3-2
cdr3_aa: CASSQNRNSNQPQHF
cdr3_nt: TGTGCCAGCAGCCAAAACAGGAATAGCAATCAGCCCCAGCATTTT

j_call: TRBJ1-1
d_call: .
clone_size: .
v_call: TRBV2
cdr3_aa: CASRAESEAFF
cdr3_nt: TGTGCCAGCAGGGCAGAGAGTGAAGCTTTCTTT

j_call: TRBJ2-5
d_call: .
clone_size: .
v_call: TRBV2
cdr3_aa: CASSVTPETQYF
cdr3_nt: TGTGCCAGCAGTGTCACCCCGGAGACCCAGTACTTC

j_call: TRBJ2-3
d_call: .
clone_size: .
v_call: TRBV7-9
cdr3_aa: CASSLFGADTQYF
cdr3_nt: TGTGCCAGCAGCTTGTTCGGAGCAGATACGCAGTATTTT

j_call: TRBJ1-6
d_call: TRBD1
clone_size: .
v_call: TRBV7-9
cdr3_aa: CASSERGGASYNSPLHF
cdr3_nt: TGTGCCAGCAGCGAAAGAGGGGGCGCATCCTATAATTCACCCCTCCACTTT

j_call: TRBJ1-1
d_call: .
clone_size: .
v_call: TRBV7-2
cdr3_aa: CASSLNGLGVAFF
cdr3_nt: TGTGCCAGCAGCTTAAACGGGCTGGGTGTGGCTTTCTTT

j_call: TRBJ2-3
d_call: TRBD2
clone_size: .
v_call: TRBV6-5
cdr3_aa: CASSPPRGNTDTQYF
cdr3_nt: TGTGCCAGCAGCCCCCCGCGGGGGAACACAGATACGCAGTATTTT

j_call: TRBJ2-3
d_call: .
clone_size: once
v_call: TRBV18
cdr3_aa: CASSPQVTDTQYF
cdr3_nt: TGTGCCAGCTCACCACAGGTAACAGATACGCAGTATTTT

j_call: TRBJ2-1
d_call: .
clone_size: .
v_call: TRBV11-3
cdr3_aa: CASSLEADTYNEQFF
cdr3_nt: TGTGCCAGCAGCTTAGAGGCTGACACGTACAATGAGCAGTTCTTC

j_call: TRBJ1-6
d_call: .
clone_size: once
v_call: TRBV27
cdr3_aa: CASSWSLYNSPLHF
cdr3_nt: TGTGCCAGCAGCTGGAGTCTGTATAATTCACCCCTCCACTTT

j_call: TRBJ2-7
d_call: .
clone_size: once
v_call: TRBV6-5
cdr3_aa: CASSYTRQVYEQYF
cdr3_nt: TGTGCCAGCAGTTACACTCGCCAGGTCTACGAGCAGTACTTC

j_call: TRBJ2-7
d_call: TRBD2
clone_size: few
v_call: TRBV5-1
cdr3_aa: CASSLGTSGDSYEQYF
cdr3_nt: TGCGCCAGCAGCTTGGGGACTAGCGGGGACTCCTACGAGCAGTACTTC

j_call: TRBJ2-3
d_call: TRBD2
clone_size: .
v_call: TRBV7-3
cdr3_aa: CASSLTATSGARGTQYF
cdr3_nt: TGTGCCAGCAGCTTGACCGCGACTAGCGGGGCCCGAGGTACGCAGTATTTT

j_call: TRBJ2-5
d_call: TRBD1
clone_size: .
v_call: TRBV24-1
cdr3_aa: CATSGTGGETQYF
cdr3_nt: TGTGCCACCAGTGGGACAGGAGGAGAGACCCAGTACTTC

j_call: TRBJ2-3
d_call: TRBD2
clone_size: .
v_call: TRBV19
cdr3_aa: CASSIIGGVGTDTQYF
cdr3_nt: TGTGCCAGTAGTATAATTGGGGGGGTCGGCACAGATACGCAGTATTTT

j_call: TRBJ1-6
d_call: .
clone_size: .
v_call: TRBV14
cdr3_aa: CASSQLGEPPLHF
cdr3_nt: TGTGCCAGCAGCCAATTGGGGGAACCACCCCTCCACTTT

j_call: TRBJ1-1
d_call: .
clone_size: .
v_call: TRBV9
cdr3_aa: CASSPRWPHTEAFF
cdr3_nt: TGTGCCAGCAGCCCGAGGTGGCCCCACACTGAAGCTTTCTTT

j_call: TRBJ2-7
d_call: .
clone_size: .
v_call: TRBV3-1/TRBV3-2
cdr3_aa: CASSQVLFTYEQYF
cdr3_nt: TGTGCCAGCAGCCAAGTGCTCTTCACCTACGAGCAGTACTTC

j_call: TRBJ2-7
d_call: TRBD2
clone_size: .
v_call: TRBV2
cdr3_aa: CASRTTSGGRYEQYF
cdr3_nt: TGTGCCAGCAGGACGACTAGCGGGGGGCGCTACGAGCAGTACTTC

j_call: TRBJ1-5
d_call: .
clone_size: .
v_call: TRBV12-3/TRBV12-4
cdr3_aa: CASSSGGNQPQHF
cdr3_nt: TGTGCCAGCAGTTCAGGGGGCAATCAGCCCCAGCATTTT

j_call: TRBJ1-4
d_call: TRBD1
clone_size: .
v_call: TRBV5-1
cdr3_aa: CASSSTGTGDEKLFF
cdr3_nt: TGCGCCAGCAGTTCCACCGGGACAGGGGATGAAAAACTGTTTTTT

j_call: TRBJ1-2
d_call: TRBD1
clone_size: .
v_call: TRBV3-1/TRBV3-2
cdr3_aa: CASSRLTGAPNYGYTF
cdr3_nt: TGTGCCAGCAGCCGATTAACAGGGGCACCTAACTATGGCTACACCTTC

j_call: TRBJ1-3
d_call: TRBD1
clone_size: .
v_call: TRBV15
cdr3_aa: CATSPDRASGNTIYF
cdr3_nt: TGTGCCACCAGCCCCGACAGGGCGTCGGGAAACACCATATATTTT

j_call: TRBJ2-5
d_call: .
clone_size: once
v_call: TRBV5-1
cdr3_aa: CASRENAFSQETQYF
cdr3_nt: TGCGCCAGCAGGGAGAACGCGTTTAGCCAAGAGACCCAGTACTTC

j_call: TRBJ1-6
d_call: .
clone_size: .
v_call: TRBV11-2
cdr3_aa: CASSLGGGRSPLHF
cdr3_nt: TGTGCCAGCAGCTTAGGAGGAGGGCGTTCACCCCTCCACTTT

j_call: TRBJ1-2
d_call: .
clone_size: .
v_call: TRBV10-2
cdr3_aa: CASSEDPGINGYTF
cdr3_nt: TGCGCCAGCAGTGAGGACCCGGGGATTAATGGCTACACCTTC

j_call: TRBJ1-3
d_call: TRBD1
clone_size: .
v_call: TRBV18
cdr3_aa: CASSPLQRQGAGNTIYF
cdr3_nt: TGTGCCAGCTCACCACTCCAGAGACAGGGTGCGGGAAACACCATATATTTT

j_call: TRBJ2-7
d_call: .
clone_size: .
v_call: TRBV27
cdr3_aa: CASSRESSYEQYF
cdr3_nt: TGTGCCAGCAGCAGGGAGAGCTCCTACGAGCAGTACTTC